The rows below give T cell receptor beta chains drawn from one sample of a study of blood T cell repertoires in COVID-19. The table came from immunoSEQ multiplex PCR; TCRdb's copy has only in-frame clones and leaves some out. Counted here are around 450,000 clones, around 90% occurring once; the ten biggest clones make up just under 2%. What was sequenced was PBMCs or T cells enriched from blood (not recorded which). The origin of the receptors is a woman between 18 and 30 years old with acute COVID-19. The CDR3 runs from the conserved cysteine through the conserved F or W. Fields, in order: V gene, D gene, J gene, clone size, CDR3 DNA, CDR3 protein. D genes are given only for firm matches. Size values are once, few and many counts, or a class for expanded clones, and some rows have none.

TRBV12-5	TRBD1	TRBJ1-2	once	TGTGCTAGTGGTTTAGGACAGGGGTCCTATGGCTACACCTTC	CASGLGQGSYGYTF
TRBV30	NA	TRBJ2-7	NA	TGTGCCTGGAAAAGGGGTTACGAGCAGTACTTC	CAWKRGYEQYF
TRBV4-1	TRBD1	TRBJ2-5	NA	TGCGCCAGCAGCTCCGGGATGGGTCGGACAGGGGGAGAGACCCAGTACTTC	CASSSGMGRTGGETQYF
TRBV28	NA	TRBJ1-5	few	TGTGCCAGCACGGCGCGGCTACAGCCCCAGCATTTT	CASTARLQPQHF
TRBV11-2	TRBD1	TRBJ1-2	NA	TGTGCCAGCAGTGACAGGGGGTCGAGGGGCTACACCTTC	CASSDRGSRGYTF
TRBV7-8	NA	TRBJ1-5	NA	TGTGCCAGCAGCTATAGTGGCGAGGTTCAGCCCCAGCATTTT	CASSYSGEVQPQHF
TRBV12-3/TRBV12-4	NA	TRBJ2-7	NA	TGTGCCAGCAATAAGGACAGCTACGAGCAGTACTTC	CASNKDSYEQYF
TRBV6-1	NA	TRBJ2-7	NA	TGTGCCAGCAGTGACCGACCTAGAGGGTTCGTCGAGCAGTACTTC	CASSDRPRGFVEQYF
TRBV27	NA	TRBJ1-4	NA	TGTGCCAGCAGTACCAGGGACAACGGCTTAGGGCGACTGTTTTTT	CASSTRDNGLGRLFF
TRBV4-1	NA	TRBJ2-4	NA	TGCGCCAGCAGCCAAGAGGTAGACGGCTCTAGCCAAAACATTCAGTACTTC	CASSQEVDGSSQNIQYF
TRBV6-4	TRBD1	TRBJ1-2	NA	TGTGCCAGCAGAAAAGAACAGGGGGCTCATGGCTACACCTTC	CASRKEQGAHGYTF
TRBV19	TRBD1	TRBJ1-6	once	TGTGCCAGTAGTCCGCAACCGGGACAGGGGGAATCACCCCTCCACTTT	CASSPQPGQGESPLHF
TRBV6-5	NA	TRBJ2-7	NA	TGTGCCAGCAGTTTAGACAGGTCCTACGAGCAGTACTTC	CASSLDRSYEQYF
TRBV3-1/TRBV3-2	NA	TRBJ1-1	NA	TGTGCCAGCAGCCCAAGAGACAGGCTACTCATGAACACTGAAGCTTTCTTT	CASSPRDRLLMNTEAFF